The 20 T cell receptor beta chains listed next were all sequenced from one sample in a study of T cells in Graves' hyperthyroidism and ophthalmopathy. From RNA transcripts, TCR beta CDR3 regions were amplified. The HTBI primer set was used in a first-round RT-PCR of the TCR CDR3. TCRdb recomputed calls from the multiplex PCR reads with MiXCR, one row per CDR3 protein. This sample has about 380,000 distinct CDR3 sequences, with approximately 15% found just once. The sample taken for sequencing was blood. The receptors were sampled from a woman aged 60 to 75 with Graves' hyperthyroidism.

The V gene is TRBV10-3, the J gene TRBJ2-3, with 9 nucleotides matching TRBD2. There are 13 residues in the CDR3. With V trimmed by 7 bases and J by 4 bases, 3 bases remained unmatched. Germline CDR1 is ENHRY and CDR2 is SYGVKD. DNA for the CDR3: TGTGCCATCAAGGGACTAGCCCCAGATACGCAGTATTTT. Protein product: CAIKGLAPDTQYF.

This clonotype was recorded many times. The chain joins TRBV20-1 to TRBJ2-3; no firm D call. Germline V gives CDR1 DFQATT, CDR2 SNEGSKA (reference sequence). The CDR3 contains 15 residues. Trimming took off 5 bases at V and 2 bases at J, with 17 bases between the two ends. CDR3 residues: CSAVGSPSPTDTQYF. Written as DNA, the CDR3 is TGCAGTGCTGTGGGGTCCCCATCTCCCACAGATACGCAGTATTTT.

To note about this clonotype: A much larger clone sits a single nucleotide away, making a read error possible. This chain uses TRBV18 with TRBJ1-1, with a tentative D call TRBD1 (5 bases). CDR3 length equals 14 residues. The germline CDR1 and CDR2 sequences are KGHSH and LQKENI. The CDR3 region is CTSSPAMGGTEAFF. The CDR3 nucleotides are TGTACCAGCTCACCTGCTATGGGGGGCACTGAAGCTTTCTTT.

In this sample, this clonotype turned up once. This chain joins TRBV28 and TRBJ2-2; D may be TRBD2 (5 bases). CDR3 size: 16 residues. Trimming removed 6 bases from V and 1 base from J, with 15 bases in between. The germline V gene encodes CDR1 MDHEN and CDR2 SYDVKM. The CDR3 nucleotides are TGTGCCAGCAGACCTGGTGGACTCCAGAACACCGGGGAGCTGTTTTTT. The encoded protein is CASRPGGLQNTGELFF.

The genes are TRBV5-5 and TRBJ1-1; no definite D call. Germline CDR1 SGHKS, CDR2 YYEKEE (reference sequence). The CDR3 is 15 residues long. Trimming took off 2 bases at V and 1 base at J, with 12 bases between the two ends. CDR3 DNA: TGTGCCAGCAGCTTCGGGAGGTACAGGAACACTGAAGCTTTCTTT. Its translation: CASSFGRYRNTEAFF.

This clonotype was detected only a few times. The rearrangement uses TRBV29-1 and TRBJ1-5, with TRBD1 as a possible D gene (6 bases). This CDR3 has 12 residues. From germline, CDR1 is SQVTM and CDR2 ANQGSEA. Trimming removed 6 bases from V and 7 bases from J, with 13 bases in between. CDR3 coding DNA: TGCAGCGTACAAACAGGGACCCAGCCCCAGCATTTT. It translates to CSVQTGTQPQHF.

This clonotype was counted many times. V gene TRBV11-2 combines with J gene TRBJ2-5; maybe TRBD2 (5 bases). This CDR3 is built from 15 residues. V was cut by 0 bases and J by 3 bases, with 11 bases left in between. Per germline, CDR1 SGHAT and CDR2 FQNNGV. The CDR3 spells CASSLDQRAEETQYF. The CDR3 bases are TGTGCCAGCAGCTTAGATCAGAGGGCAGAAGAGACCCAGTACTTC.

This clonotype was seen ten or more times. The rearrangement uses TRBV7-2 and TRBJ1-4, with D perhaps matching TRBD1 (5 bases). Germline V gene lookup returns CDR1 SGHTA and CDR2 FQGNSA. Trimming cost V 2 bases and J 7 bases, with 11 bases left between them. The CDR3 length is 14 residues. This CDR3 reads CASSLNQGSEKLFF. CDR3 coding DNA: TGTGCCAGCAGCTTAAACCAGGGATCTGAAAAACTGTTTTTT.

This clonotype was seen many times. The rearrangement uses TRBV6-6 and TRBJ2-7, with D possibly TRBD1 on 6 matching bases. CDR1 and CDR2 from the germline V gene are MNHNY and SVGAGI (reference sequence). The CDR3 totals 15 residues. With 2 bases removed from V and 2 bases from J, the gap between germline ends came to 13 bases. CDR3 bases: TGTGCCAGCAGTTACCGGGACACCGGAGCCTACGAGCAGTACTTC. Its protein is CASSYRDTGAYEQYF.

This clonotype was seen ten or more times. This sequence joins TRBV24-1 and TRBJ1-1; the D gene is possibly TRBD1 (6 bases). V lost 3 bases and J 4 bases, leaving 14 bases between the germline ends. Germline CDR1 and CDR2: KGHDR and SFDVKD. The CDR3 covers 15 residues. CDR3 amino acids: CATSDSRGRGTEAFF. CDR3 nucleotides: TGTGCCACCAGTGATAGCAGGGGACGCGGCACTGAAGCTTTCTTT.

The gene calls are TRBV19 and TRBJ2-7; either TRBD1 or TRBD2 may supply D (5 bases each). Per the germline V gene, CDR1 is LNHDA and CDR2 is SQIVND (reference sequence). The length of the CDR3 is 13 residues. V shed 4 bases and J shed 7 bases, with 14 bases lying between them. The CDR3 DNA sequence: TGTGCCAGTAGTACCGGGACCCCGGGGGAGCAGTACTTC. This gives the protein CASSTGTPGEQYF.

This clonotype came up many times. The CDR3 reads CSARDGTALQETQYF. In DNA form, the CDR3 reads TGCAGTGCTAGAGATGGGACAGCCCTGCAGGAGACCCAGTACTTC. V usage is TRBV20-1 and J usage is TRBJ2-5; 7 nucleotides agree with TRBD1. Germline CDR1 is DFQATT and CDR2 is SNEGSKA (reference sequence). Trimming removed 0 bases from V and 5 bases from J; junction bases left unmatched: 9. The CDR3 is 15 amino acids.

Only a few counts were recorded for this clonotype. V and J are TRBV9 and TRBJ2-1; 13 bases fit TRBD2. This CDR3 is 15 amino acids long. V was pared by 3 bases and J by 12 bases, with 9 bases of the junction left unmatched. In germline, CDR1 is SGDLS, CDR2 YYNGEE. CDR3 protein: CASSEGTSGTFPQFF. CDR3 DNA sequence: TGTGCCAGCAGCGAGGGGACTAGCGGGACGTTCCCGCAGTTCTTC.

This clonotype showed up many times. The chain combines TRBV12-3 or TRBV12-4 with TRBJ1-5, with D unclear. This CDR3 is built from 13 residues. V lost 3 bases and J 7 bases, leaving 10 bases between the germline ends. The CDR3 loop reads CASSFRGGQPQHF. The CDR3 nucleotides are TGTGCCAGCAGTTTTCGAGGCGGGCAGCCCCAGCATTTT.

This clonotype has at least ten counts. This sequence joins TRBV2 and TRBJ2-7, with 9 bases lining up with TRBD1. Germline V gene data show CDR1 as SNHLY and CDR2 as FYNNEI. The length of the CDR3 is 14 residues. The V segment lost 7 bases and the J segment 4 bases; nucleotides outside the gene matches: 8. The CDR3 DNA follows: TGTGCCAGCAAGGCGGACAGGGGTTCTTACGAGCAGTACTTC. Translating it yields CASKADRGSYEQYF. The full variable domain, rest sourced from reference TRBV2 and TRBJ2-7, is EPEVTQTPSHQVTQMGQEVILRCVPISNHLYFYWYRQILGQKVEFLVSFYNNEISEKSEIFDDQFSVERPDGSNFTLKIRSTKLEDSAMYFCASKADRGSYEQYFGPGTRLTVT.

This clonotype came up many times. The rearrangement uses TRBV12-3 or TRBV12-4 and TRBJ2-7; D is unclear. V was clipped by 2 bases and J by 0 bases, with 8 bases between them. This CDR3 region has 14 residues. For the CDR3, the DNA is TGTGCCAGCAGTTTACGGCAGATCTCCTACGAGCAGTACTTC. It is translated as CASSLRQISYEQYF.

In this sample, this clonotype turned up many times. The chain has TRBV11-3 and TRBJ2-1, with D perhaps given as TRBD1 or TRBD2 (5 bases each). CDR3 length equals 14 residues. Trimming stripped 5 bases from V and 8 bases from J, with 16 bases between. Germline lookup yields CDR1 SGHNT and CDR2 YENEEA. This chain's CDR3 is CASSPGTTGDEQFF. CDR3 nucleotides: TGTGCCAGCAGCCCCGGGACCACGGGCGATGAGCAGTTCTTC.

This clonotype was counted at least ten times. The chain employs TRBV3-1 and TRBJ2-5; possibly TRBD1 for D (6 bases). The CDR3 is 14 residues long. Germline assignment: CDR1 LGHDT and CDR2 YNNKEL (reference sequence). Trimming took off 4 bases at V and 4 bases at J, with 13 bases between the two ends. The CDR3 coding sequence is TGTGCCAGCAGCCCCTCCAGGGGAGTAGAGACCCAGTACTTC. This encodes CASSPSRGVETQYF.

This clonotype was detected many times. The V and J genes are TRBV6-1 and TRBJ2-3, with D uncertain. This CDR3 has 16 amino acids. Looked up from germline, CDR1 is MNHNS and CDR2 is SASEGT. V lost 4 bases, J lost 3 bases, and 17 bases lay in between. CDR3: CASSARNGVGTDTQYF. The CDR3 region has the DNA TGTGCCAGCAGTGCCCGTAATGGGGTGGGAACAGATACGCAGTATTTT.

This clonotype has at least ten counts. V gene TRBV2 combines with J gene TRBJ1-2; D not resolved. The CDR3 loop spans 13 amino acids. Germline-derived CDR1 and CDR2 are SNHLY and FYNNEI. Trimming cost V 6 bases and J 8 bases, with 16 bases left between them. The CDR3 loop is CASRVLGWAGYTF. CDR3 DNA sequence: TGTGCCAGCAGGGTCCTAGGGTGGGCCGGCTACACCTTC.